The next 28 T cell receptor beta chains were all read from a single sample in a study of blood T cell repertoires in COVID-19. Profiling relied on immunoSEQ multiplex PCR, and the TCRdb table lists in-frame clones only, not all of them. The table includes a few hundred thousand clones, about nine tenths detected once. Sequenced input: peripheral blood. The receptors originated from a woman aged 25-40 years with COVID-19, enrolled during active disease.

The V gene is TRBV19, the J gene TRBJ2-7; 8 nucleotides agree with TRBD1. J was trimmed by 7 bases and V by 7 bases; bases with no gene match: 15. In germline, CDR1 is LNHDA, CDR2 SQIVND (reference sequence). CDR3 size: 15 residues. CDR3 in amino acids: CASTKEGQGASEQYF. CDR3 bases: TGTGCCAGTACCAAAGAGGGGCAGGGGGCGAGTGAGCAGTACTTC.

The V and J genes are TRBV30 and TRBJ2-7, with 8 bases aligning to TRBD1. V shed 3 bases, J shed 1 base, and the junction held 11 bases outside the gene matches. CDR3 length: 16 residues. CDR1 GTSNPN and CDR2 SVGIG come from the germline V gene (reference sequence). The CDR3 bases are TGTGCCTGGAGGGAAACAAGGACAGGGTATTCCTACGAGCAGTACTTC. Translating it yields CAWRETRTGYSYEQYF.

This chain joins TRBV29-1 and TRBJ1-2; TRBD1 aligns across 7 bases. The CDR3 has 14 amino acids. The germline V gene encodes CDR1 SQVTM and CDR2 ANQGSEA. V was pared by 7 bases and J by 11 bases, with 19 bases of the junction left unmatched. The CDR3 is CSAGTAGTAGGYTF. The CDR3 DNA reads TGCAGCGCAGGGACCGCCGGGACAGCGGGAGGGTACACCTTC.

The chain carries TRBV4-2 and TRBJ2-1; a possible D gene is TRBD2 (5 bases). V lost 0 bases, J lost 5 bases, and 11 bases lay in between. Germline V CDR1 and CDR2: LGHNA, YNFKEQ. CDR3 length: 15 residues. Written as DNA, the CDR3 is TGTGCCAGCAGCCAAGATGGAAGACTACACAATGAGCAGTTCTTC. The encoded protein is CASSQDGRLHNEQFF.

This clone came up once. The chain uses TRBV18 and TRBJ2-1; 8 nucleotides match TRBD2. V lost 3 bases, J lost 4 bases, and 8 bases stayed unmatched. There are 16 residues in the CDR3. CDR1 and CDR2 (germline): KGHSH, LQKENI. The CDR3 protein is CASSPESGGLYNEQFF. The CDR3 nucleotides are TGTGCCAGCTCACCCGAATCGGGGGGGCTTTACAATGAGCAGTTCTTC.

The V gene is TRBV4-1, the J gene TRBJ1-6; 9 bases agree with TRBD1. This CDR3 contains 15 residues. Germline V lookup: CDR1 MGHRA, CDR2 YSYEKL. V trimming: 0 bases; J trimming: 6 bases; junction bases outside the gene matches: 0. The CDR3 DNA reads as TGCGCCAGCAGCCAAGAGGGACAGGGTAATTCACCCCTCCACTTT. It yields the protein CASSQEGQGNSPLHF.

The chain carries TRBV6-5 and TRBJ1-5, with 7 positions matching TRBD1. The V gene end was trimmed by 6 bases and the J gene end by 2 bases; junction bases not matched to a gene: 7. The CDR3 totals 15 residues. Germline CDR1 is MNHEY and CDR2 is SVGAGI. In DNA form, the CDR3 reads TGTGCCAGCAGCCTAAGGGGGCAGGGCAATCAGCCCCAGCATTTT. Translating gives CASSLRGQGNQPQHF.

This chain connects TRBV19 to TRBJ1-2; TRBD1 aligns across 9 bases. The CDR3 contains 15 residues. Germline CDR1 LNHDA, CDR2 SQIVND (reference sequence). Losses at the gene ends were 3 bases for V and 4 bases for J; bases not matched to a gene: 6. CDR3 protein: CASSIHRGRSYGYTF. The CDR3 DNA is TGTGCCAGTAGTATTCACAGGGGGCGAAGCTATGGCTACACCTTC.

This clone has a single count. J is TRBJ1-3 and V is TRBV18; D is perhaps TRBD1 (6 bases). V was shortened by 0 bases and J by 0 bases, with 12 bases between the two germline ends. Germline CDR1 and CDR2: KGHSH and LQKENI. CDR3 length: 17 residues. The CDR3 protein is CASSPPSRGGSGNTIYF. CDR3 bases: TGTGCCAGCTCACCACCTTCTAGGGGGGGCTCTGGAAACACCATATATTTT.

The chain recombines TRBV29-1 with TRBJ1-2, with D unclear. Germline CDR1 SQVTM, CDR2 ANQGSEA. This CDR3 comprises 15 residues. Trimming took 4 bases from V and 1 from J, leaving 16 bases between them. The CDR3 nucleotides are TGCAGCGTTGTTAGTCCGCACCACCTTAACTATGGCTACACCTTC. Translated: CSVVSPHHLNYGYTF. The variable domain in full, with the rest retrieved from reference TRBV29-1 and TRBJ1-2, is SAVISQKPSRDICQRGTSLTIQCQVDSQVTMMFWYRQQPGQSLTLIATANQGSEATYESGFVIDKFPISRPNLTFSTLTVSNMSPEDSSIYLCSVVSPHHLNYGYTFGSGTRLTVV.

About this clone itself: An end of the junction differs from the germline gene, which may be a read error. This chain links TRBV18 with TRBJ1-3; D may be TRBD1 (6 bases). The CDR3 loop spans 14 amino acids. CDR1 and CDR2 (germline): KGHSH, LQKENI. The CDR3 bases are TGTGCCAGCTCACCTGCACAGGGTCGTCTCGGGCTTGATTTT. Its translation: CASSPAQGRLGLDF.

This chain links TRBV25-1 with TRBJ1-4, with a possible D match to TRBD1 (5 bases). The CDR3 totals 16 residues. In germline, CDR1 is MGHDK, CDR2 SYGVNS. Trimming left V 1 base short and J 2 bases short, with 11 bases between. CDR3 nucleotides: TGTGCCAGCAGTGAATGGTCGGGGGGGACTAATGAAAAACTGTTTTTT. Translation gives CASSEWSGGTNEKLFF.

This chain connects TRBV15 to TRBJ1-1; 9 bases map to TRBD1. Germline-derived CDR1 and CDR2 are LNHNV and YYDKDF (reference sequence). The CDR3 covers 16 residues. J was trimmed by 3 bases and V by 0 bases; bases with no gene match: 5. CDR3: CATSRDRGTGYTEAFF. The CDR3 DNA reads TGTGCCACCAGCAGAGATAGGGGGACAGGGTACACTGAAGCTTTCTTT.

This chain links TRBV5-6 with TRBJ1-2; D remains ambiguous. This CDR3 region has 15 residues. Germline V gene lookup returns CDR1 SGHDT and CDR2 YYEEEE. V was pared by 4 bases and J by 0 bases, with 13 bases between. The DNA for the CDR3 is TGTGCCAGCAGCGTAGCCGCGTCCCCTAACTATGGCTACACCTTC. As protein: CASSVAASPNYGYTF.

The genes are TRBV2 and TRBJ1-6; TRBD1 matches 8 bases. J gave up 0 bases and V 6 bases, and 4 bases lay outside the gene matches. Germline-derived CDR1 and CDR2 are SNHLY and FYNNEI. This CDR3 contains 16 residues. The CDR3 DNA is TGTGCCAGCAGGCGGGACAGGAGCTCCTATAATTCACCCCTCCACTTT. It encodes CASRRDRSSYNSPLHF. The full variable domain, completed using reference TRBV2 and TRBJ1-6, is EPEVTQTPSHQVTQMGQEVILRCVPISNHLYFYWYRQILGQKVEFLVSFYNNEISEKSEIFDDQFSVERPDGSNFTLKIRSTKLEDSAMYFCASRRDRSSYNSPLHFGNGTRLTVT.

This clone showed up just once. This chain links TRBV29-1 with TRBJ1-1, with no clear D. Germline CDR1 is SQVTM and CDR2 is ANQGSEA. This CDR3 is 13 amino acids long. V was cut by 5 bases and J by 0 bases, with 10 bases left in between. The CDR3, as DNA: TGCAGCGTTCTCAGATTAATGAACACTGAAGCTTTCTTT. Protein sequence: CSVLRLMNTEAFF.

The chain recombines TRBV27 with TRBJ1-5; D is unclear. V lost 2 bases and J lost 3, with 8 bases in between. There are 14 residues in the CDR3. CDR1 and CDR2 from the germline V gene are MNHEY and SMNVEV (reference sequence). The CDR3 loop reads CASSLNRINQPQHF. In DNA, the CDR3 is TGTGCCAGCAGTTTAAACAGAATCAATCAGCCCCAGCATTTT.

The chain uses TRBV7-9 and TRBJ2-7, with D unclear. Trimming took off 1 base at V and 2 bases at J, with 3 bases between the two ends. Looked up from germline, CDR1 is SEHNR and CDR2 is FQNEAQ (reference sequence). The CDR3 runs 12 residues. The CDR3 loop reads CASSLVTYEQYF. CDR3 in DNA: TGTGCCAGCAGCTTAGTAACCTACGAGCAGTACTTC. Supplemented by reference TRBV7-9 and TRBJ2-7, the full variable domain reads DTGVSQNPRHKITKRGQNVTFRCDPISEHNRLYWYRQTLGQGPEFLTYFQNEAQLEKSRLLSDRFSAERPKGSFSTLEIQRTEQGDSAMYLCASSLVTYEQYFGPGTRLTVT.

This clone has only one observation. CDR3 DNA: TGCGCCAGCAGCTTGAGCAGGGAGACCCAGTACTTC. Protein product: CASSLSRETQYF. The rearrangement uses TRBV5-1 and TRBJ2-5; D is undetermined. Germline lookup yields CDR1 SGHRS and CDR2 YFSETQ. Trimming stripped 1 base from V and 5 bases from J, with 6 bases between. The CDR3 is 12 residues long.

The V gene is TRBV5-1, the J gene TRBJ1-6; TRBD1 matches at 10 bases. Germline V gene lookup returns CDR1 SGHRS and CDR2 YFSETQ. CDR3 length equals 15 residues. V lost 0 bases, J lost 9 bases, and 3 bases stayed unmatched. DNA of the CDR3: TGCGCCAGCAGCTTGGGACAGGGGGCTGGTTCACCCCTCCACTTT. Encoded protein: CASSLGQGAGSPLHF.

As regards this clone: Distinct nucleotide sequences in the sample also encode this CDR3. The chain employs TRBV5-6 and TRBJ1-1; no definite D call. V lost 0 bases to trimming and J lost 1 base, with 4 bases between them. Germline loops: CDR1 SGHDT, CDR2 YYEEEE. This CDR3 is built from 13 residues. The CDR3 loop is CASSLGRNTEAFF. CDR3 sequence (DNA): TGTGCCAGCAGCTTGGGTAGGAACACTGAAGCTTTCTTT.

The chain links TRBV19 to TRBJ1-5; tentatively, D is TRBD1 (6 bases). Trimming pared 4 bases from V and 9 bases from J, leaving 16 bases between. The CDR3 contains 14 residues. From germline, CDR1 is LNHDA and CDR2 SQIVND (reference sequence). The CDR3 DNA follows: TGTGCCAGTAGTACCAGGGGTCCCGAGCCGCCCCAGCATTTT. It translates to CASSTRGPEPPQHF.

This clone was found once. The V gene is TRBV7-2, the J gene TRBJ2-5, with D maybe TRBD2 (6 bases). CDR3 length equals 13 residues. CDR1 is SGHTA, CDR2 FQGNSA, per germline. The V end lost 5 bases, the J end lost 5 bases, and 12 bases lay between the germline ends. The CDR3 loop is CASSPWGDETQYF. CDR3 DNA: TGTGCCAGCAGCCCCTGGGGGGATGAGACCCAGTACTTC.

The rearrangement links TRBV7-8 to TRBJ2-5; 8 bases align to TRBD1. The CDR3 is made up of 14 amino acids. The V gene's germline CDR1 is SGHVS and CDR2 FQNEAQ. V lost 5 bases to trimming and J lost 0 bases; unmatched junction nucleotides: 2. CDR3 region: CASSRQGNQETQYF. CDR3 sequence (DNA): TGTGCCAGCAGCCGACAGGGGAACCAAGAGACCCAGTACTTC.

The chain has TRBV7-2 and TRBJ2-7, with 7 bases fitting TRBD1. Per the germline V gene, CDR1 is SGHTA and CDR2 is FQGNSA. This CDR3 has 14 residues. J lost 5 bases, V lost 5 bases, and 9 bases had no gene match. DNA of the CDR3: TGTGCCAGCAGCACCCCAGGGGGATCCCACGAGCAGTACTTC. Its translation is CASSTPGGSHEQYF.

The CDR3 region has the DNA TGTGCCAGCAGCTCAATGACAGGGTCGGGCTATGGCTACACCTTC. Translating it yields CASSSMTGSGYGYTF. The chain joins TRBV13 to TRBJ1-2; 7 nucleotides line up with TRBD1. After removal of 4 bases from V and 4 bases from J, the junction contained 9 bases not matched to a gene. Per germline, CDR1 PRHDT and CDR2 FYEKMQ (reference sequence). The CDR3 loop spans 15 amino acids. Complete variable domain (other parts from reference TRBV13 and TRBJ1-2): AAGVIQSPRHLIKEKRETATLKCYPIPRHDTVYWYQQGPGQDPQFLISFYEKMQSDKGSIPDRFSAQQFSDYHSELNMSSLELGDSALYFCASSSMTGSGYGYTFGSGTRLTVV.

The J gene is TRBJ1-1, the V gene TRBV29-1; a weak D match, TRBD1 (5 bases). This CDR3 comprises 10 residues. Germline values: CDR1 SQVTM, CDR2 ANQGSEA. Trimming took 4 bases from V and 8 from J, leaving 8 bases between them. CDR3 nucleotide sequence: TGCAGCGTTGGGGAGGGGGAAGCTTTCTTT. Translating it yields CSVGEGEAFF.

The J gene is TRBJ2-1, the V gene TRBV3-1 (or the pseudogene TRBV3-2), with D uncertain. The germline V gene has CDR1 LGHDT and CDR2 YNNKEL (reference sequence). Trimming pared 3 bases from V and 8 bases from J, leaving 14 bases between. The CDR3 runs to 14 residues. The CDR3, as DNA: TGTGCCAGCAGCCACCGTGTGGAGTCCGATGAGCAGTTCTTC. Translated, it gives CASSHRVESDEQFF.